A few counts support the clone carrying this T cell receptor beta chain. Antigen unknown. This specimen comes from a study of chemoradiotherapy in HPV16-positive cancers. Study details: Candidate HPV-specific T-cell clones and common TCR motifs came from functional assays in a couple of HPV16-positive patients.

Regarding the study as a whole: Non-HPV-specific T cells did not expand in tumors during treatment, whereas candidate HPV-specific clones and E7-related motifs did. The functional HPV-specific definition rests on just a couple of HPV16-positive patients.

Trimming took off 3 bases at V and 14 bases at J, with 27 bases between the two ends. This CDR3 contains 16 residues. Germline V gives CDR1 ENHRY, CDR2 SYGVKD. TCRdb keeps only in-frame clones here, not all; method: immunoSEQ multiplex PCR. The top ten hold nearly 9% of the sample, which has 3,500 to 5,000 clones, roughly 80% seen once. Repeated repertoire sampling spanned the course of chemoradiotherapy. The rearrangement uses TRBV10-3 and TRBJ2-3; tentative D call: TRBD1 (6 bases). Sequencing used tumor tissue, obtained from a patient who underwent chemoradiotherapy. This receptor was identified in a human donor with HPV-associated anogenital cancer. The CDR3 bases are TGTGCCATCAGTGACCGGGACATGAGAACCCCTCACAAGCCGTATTTT. It codes for CAISDRDMRTPHKPYF.